The 2 T cell receptor beta chains in this list originate from one sample, sequenced in a study of tissue T cells after allogeneic stem cell transplantation. Sequencing was performed with immunoSEQ multiplex PCR; in TCRdb, only in-frame clones are kept and a portion is missing. Of 20,000 to 25,000 clones in the sample, roughly 72% were seen once. Sequencing was carried out using spleen. The receptors here all came from a female BALB/c mouse in good health. The mouse strain carries the MHC haplotype H2-d.

In the case of this clone: Gene labels here are mouse ones. Coverage ceases 1 residue before the CDR3 finishes, and the germline J gene fills in the end. The chain is built from TRBV13-3 and TRBJ1-1; 8 positions agree with TRBD1. Germline lookup yields CDR1 NNHDY and CDR2 SYVADS. The CDR3 contains 14 residues. V gave up 5 bases and J gave up 1 base; unmatched junction bases: 4. The CDR3 DNA, read in part, is TGTGCCAGCAGCGACAGGGGAGAAAACACAGAAGTCTTC. This gives the protein CASSDRGENTEVF. The entire CDR3 protein reads CASSDRGENTEVFF.

Concerning this clone itself: The germline and genes are mouse ones. The CDR3 end lies 1 residue beyond the end of the read and is filled in from the germline J gene. Other DNA sequences of this sample code for an identical CDR3. The V and J genes are TRBV13-2 and TRBJ2-1; 9 bases are a match to TRBD2. There are 12 residues in the CDR3. V lost 4 bases, J lost 7 bases, and 0 bases stayed unmatched. CDR1 NNHNN and CDR2 SYGAGS come from the germline V gene (reference sequence). The CDR3 sequence: CASGTGGAEQFF. The part of the CDR3 DNA that was read is TGTGCCAGCGGTACTGGGGGGGCTGAGCAGTTC.